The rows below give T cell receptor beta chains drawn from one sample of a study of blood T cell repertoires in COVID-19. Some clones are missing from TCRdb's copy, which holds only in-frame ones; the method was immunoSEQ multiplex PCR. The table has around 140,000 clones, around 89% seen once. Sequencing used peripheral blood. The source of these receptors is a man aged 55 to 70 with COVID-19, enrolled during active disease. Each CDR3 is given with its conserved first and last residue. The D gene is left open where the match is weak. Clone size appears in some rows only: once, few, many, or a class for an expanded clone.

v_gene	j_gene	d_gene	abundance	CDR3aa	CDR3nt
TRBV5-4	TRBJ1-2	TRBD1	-	CASSSGQVYGYTF	TGTGCCAGCAGCTCCGGACAGGTCTATGGCTACACCTTC
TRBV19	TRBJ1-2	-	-	CASSILWDLSNYGYTF	TGTGCCAGTAGTATCCTTTGGGACTTGTCTAACTATGGCTACACCTTC
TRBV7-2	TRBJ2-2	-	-	CASSSRQITNTGELFF	TGTGCCAGCAGCTCTCGACAGATAACGAACACCGGGGAGCTGTTTTTT
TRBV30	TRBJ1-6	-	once	CAWSKQGNSPLHF	TGTGCCTGGAGTAAACAGGGTAATTCACCCCTCCACTTT
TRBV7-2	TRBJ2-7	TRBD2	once	CASSLTSGGLEQYF	TGTGCCAGCAGCTTAACTAGCGGGGGTCTCGAGCAGTACTTC
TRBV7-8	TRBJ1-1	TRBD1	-	CASSAGVTGEAFF	TGTGCCAGCAGCGCCGGAGTGACAGGGGAAGCTTTCTTT
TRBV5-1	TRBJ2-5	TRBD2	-	CASSQGLAGFQETQYF	TGCGCCAGCAGCCAAGGACTAGCGGGGTTCCAAGAGACCCAGTACTTC
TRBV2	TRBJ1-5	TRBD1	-	CASREQGAGNQPQHF	TGTGCCAGCAGGGAACAGGGGGCAGGCAATCAGCCCCAGCATTTT
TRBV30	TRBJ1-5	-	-	CAWDQDGDQPQHF	TGTGCCTGGGACCAGGACGGGGATCAGCCCCAGCATTTT
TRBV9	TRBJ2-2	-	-	CASSPYRVPGELFF	TGTGCCAGCAGCCCCTACAGGGTTCCCGGGGAGCTGTTTTTT
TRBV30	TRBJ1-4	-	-	CAWSPPGLRSGEKLFF	TGTGCCTGGAGCCCACCGGGGTTGCGGAGCGGGGAAAAACTGTTTTTT
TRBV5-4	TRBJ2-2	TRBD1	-	CASSFQGATGELFF	TGTGCCAGCAGCTTCCAGGGGGCAACCGGGGAGCTGTTTTTT
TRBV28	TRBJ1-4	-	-	CASSLLSRGELFF	TGTGCCAGCAGTTTATTAAGCAGGGGTGAACTGTTTTTT
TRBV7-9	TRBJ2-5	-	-	CASSGGQYQETQYF	TGTGCCAGCAGCGGAGGCCAGTACCAAGAGACCCAGTACTTC
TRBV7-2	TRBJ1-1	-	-	CASSSATGIGAFF	TGTGCCAGCAGCTCAGCTACAGGGATTGGGGCTTTCTTT
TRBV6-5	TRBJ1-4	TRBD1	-	CASSTGTGNEKLFF	TGTGCCAGCAGCACCGGGACAGGGAATGAAAAACTGTTTTTT
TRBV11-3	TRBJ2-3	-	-	CASSLGRSADTQYF	TGTGCCAGCAGCTTAGGCAGGTCGGCGGATACGCAGTATTTT
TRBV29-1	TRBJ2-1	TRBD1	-	CSVKRGTGVDEQFF	TGCAGCGTTAAACGTGGGACAGGGGTAGATGAGCAGTTCTTC
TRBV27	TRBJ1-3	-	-	CASSLHSSGNTIYF	TGTGCCAGCAGTTTACACAGCTCTGGAAACACCATATATTTT
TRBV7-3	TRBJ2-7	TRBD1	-	CASSLRQGYEQYF	TGTGCCAGCAGCTTAAGACAGGGCTACGAGCAGTACTTC
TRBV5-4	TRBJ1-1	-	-	CASSNSREGLNTEAFF	TGTGCCAGCAGCAACTCCAGGGAGGGCCTGAACACTGAAGCTTTCTTT
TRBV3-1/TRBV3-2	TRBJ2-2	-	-	CASSQDSLNTGELFF	TGTGCCAGCAGCCAAGATTCCCTGAACACCGGGGAGCTGTTTTTT
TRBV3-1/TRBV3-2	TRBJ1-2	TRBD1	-	CASSQDAGTGNLYGYTF	TGTGCCAGCAGCCAAGATGCAGGGACAGGGAACCTCTATGGCTACACCTTC
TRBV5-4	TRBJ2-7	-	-	CASSPTGHEQYF	TGTGCCAGCAGCCCTACAGGGCACGAGCAGTACTTC
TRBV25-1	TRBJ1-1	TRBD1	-	CASSGTGGPNTEAFF	TGTGCCAGCAGTGGGACAGGGGGCCCGAACACTGAAGCTTTCTTT
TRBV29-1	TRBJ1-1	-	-	CSGTVSNTEAFF	TGCAGCGGGACAGTATCAAACACTGAAGCTTTCTTT
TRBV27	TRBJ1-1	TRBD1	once	CASSLIRRVSQGMNTEAFF	TGTGCCAGCAGTTTAATCCGAAGAGTGTCACAGGGGATGAACACTGAAGCTTTCTTT
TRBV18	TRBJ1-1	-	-	CASSPPGRANTEAFF	TGTGCCAGCTCCCCGCCAGGGAGGGCGAACACTGAAGCTTTCTTT
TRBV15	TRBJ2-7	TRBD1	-	CATSPGGRYEQYF	TGTGCCACCAGTCCAGGGGGAAGGTACGAGCAGTACTTC
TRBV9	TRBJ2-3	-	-	CASSVDSVTSTDTQYF	TGTGCCAGCAGCGTTGATAGCGTCACGAGCACAGATACGCAGTATTTT
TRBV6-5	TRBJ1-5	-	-	CASIDRNNQPQHF	TGTGCCAGCATCGACAGGAACAATCAGCCCCAGCATTTT
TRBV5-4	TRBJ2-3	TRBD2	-	CASRRGESSTDTQYF	TGTGCCAGCAGGCGGGGGGAGTCTAGCACAGATACGCAGTATTTT
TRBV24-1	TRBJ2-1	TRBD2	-	CATSGLAGGPEQFF	TGTGCCACCAGTGGACTAGCGGGGGGCCCTGAGCAGTTCTTC
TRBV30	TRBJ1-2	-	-	CAWSTTETGYYGYTF	TGTGCCTGGAGTACCACAGAGACAGGATACTATGGCTACACCTTC
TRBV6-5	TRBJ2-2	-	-	CASSPRGDDRGELFF	TGTGCCAGCAGTCCCAGGGGGGACGATCGGGGGGAGCTGTTTTTT
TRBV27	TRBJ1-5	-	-	CASSPTSGVRNQPQHF	TGTGCCAGCAGTCCCACCTCGGGGGTGAGGAATCAGCCCCAGCATTTT
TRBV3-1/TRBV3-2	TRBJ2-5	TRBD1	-	CASRGRQGRETQYF	TGTGCCAGCAGGGGCCGACAGGGCAGAGAGACCCAGTACTTC
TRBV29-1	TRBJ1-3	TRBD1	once	CSVLTGSGNTIYF	TGCAGCGTCCTGACAGGGTCTGGAAACACCATATATTTT
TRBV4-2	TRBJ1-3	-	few	CASSQDWGLGNTIYF	TGTGCCAGCAGCCAAGATTGGGGGCTCGGAAACACCATATATTTT
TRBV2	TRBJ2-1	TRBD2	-	CASTILAGGVGEQFF	TGTGCCAGCACCATACTAGCGGGGGGGGTCGGTGAGCAGTTCTTC
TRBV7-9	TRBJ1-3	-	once	CASSFRDQGTGNTIYF	TGTGCCAGCAGCTTCAGGGACCAGGGGACTGGAAACACCATATATTTT
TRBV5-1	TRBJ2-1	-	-	CASNLGGGANEQFF	TGCGCCAGCAACCTAGGAGGGGGGGCCAATGAGCAGTTCTTC